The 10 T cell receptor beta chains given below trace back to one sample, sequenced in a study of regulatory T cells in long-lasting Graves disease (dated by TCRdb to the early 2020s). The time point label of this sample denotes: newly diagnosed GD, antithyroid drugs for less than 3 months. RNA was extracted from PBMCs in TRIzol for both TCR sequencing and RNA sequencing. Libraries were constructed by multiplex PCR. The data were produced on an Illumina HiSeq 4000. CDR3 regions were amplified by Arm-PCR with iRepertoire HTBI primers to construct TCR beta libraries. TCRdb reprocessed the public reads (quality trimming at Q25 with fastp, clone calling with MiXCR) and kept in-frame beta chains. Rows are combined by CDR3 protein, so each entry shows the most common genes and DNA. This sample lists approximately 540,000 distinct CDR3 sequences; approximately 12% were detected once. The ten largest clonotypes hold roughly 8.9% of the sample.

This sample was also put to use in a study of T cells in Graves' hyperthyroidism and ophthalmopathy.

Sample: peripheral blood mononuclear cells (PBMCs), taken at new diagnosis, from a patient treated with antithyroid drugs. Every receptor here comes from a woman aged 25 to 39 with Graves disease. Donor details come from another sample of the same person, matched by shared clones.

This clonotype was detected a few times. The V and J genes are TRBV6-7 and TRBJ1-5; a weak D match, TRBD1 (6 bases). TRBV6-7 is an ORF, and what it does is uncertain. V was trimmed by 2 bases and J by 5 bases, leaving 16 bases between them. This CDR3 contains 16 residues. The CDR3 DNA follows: TGTGCCAGCAGTTACGGGGTCGGGGGCGCGTATCAGCCCCAGCATTTT. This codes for CASSYGVGGAYQPQHF.

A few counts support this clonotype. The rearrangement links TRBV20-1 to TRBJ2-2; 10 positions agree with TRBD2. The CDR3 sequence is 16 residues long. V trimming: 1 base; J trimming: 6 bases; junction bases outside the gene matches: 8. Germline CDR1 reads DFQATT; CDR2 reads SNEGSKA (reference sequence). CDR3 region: CSARGSLAGGSGELFF. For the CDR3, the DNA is TGCAGTGCTAGAGGAAGTTTAGCGGGAGGCTCCGGGGAGCTGTTTTTT.

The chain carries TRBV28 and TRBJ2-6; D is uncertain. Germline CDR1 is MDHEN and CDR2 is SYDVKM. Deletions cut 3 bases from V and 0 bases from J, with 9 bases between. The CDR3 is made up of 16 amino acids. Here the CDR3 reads CASSFRRLSGANVLTF. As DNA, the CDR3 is TGTGCCAGCAGTTTTCGGCGACTCTCTGGGGCCAACGTCCTGACTTTC.

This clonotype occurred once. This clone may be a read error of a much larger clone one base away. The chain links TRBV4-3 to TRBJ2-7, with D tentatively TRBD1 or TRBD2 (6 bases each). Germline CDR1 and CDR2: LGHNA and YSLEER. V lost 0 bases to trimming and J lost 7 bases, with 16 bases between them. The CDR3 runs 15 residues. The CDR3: CASSQEPGDSGEQYF. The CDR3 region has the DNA TGCGCCAGCAGCCAAGAACCAGGGGACTCGGGTGAGCAGTACTTC.

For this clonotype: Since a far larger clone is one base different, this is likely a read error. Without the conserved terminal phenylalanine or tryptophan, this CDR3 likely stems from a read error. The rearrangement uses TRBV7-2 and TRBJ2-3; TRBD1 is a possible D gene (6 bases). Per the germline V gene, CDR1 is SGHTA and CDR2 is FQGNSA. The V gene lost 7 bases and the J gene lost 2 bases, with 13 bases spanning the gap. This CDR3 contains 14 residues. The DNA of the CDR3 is TGTGCCAGCAACCAGGGGCCGAACACAGATACGCAGTATTTG. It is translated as CASNQGPNTDTQYL.

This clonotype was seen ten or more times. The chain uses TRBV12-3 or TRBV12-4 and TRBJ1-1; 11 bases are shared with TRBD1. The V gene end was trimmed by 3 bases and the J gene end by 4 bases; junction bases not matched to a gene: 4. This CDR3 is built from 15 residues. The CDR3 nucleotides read TGTGCCAGCAGTTTTGGGACAGGGGGTTCCACTGAAGCTTTCTTT. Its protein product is CASSFGTGGSTEAFF.

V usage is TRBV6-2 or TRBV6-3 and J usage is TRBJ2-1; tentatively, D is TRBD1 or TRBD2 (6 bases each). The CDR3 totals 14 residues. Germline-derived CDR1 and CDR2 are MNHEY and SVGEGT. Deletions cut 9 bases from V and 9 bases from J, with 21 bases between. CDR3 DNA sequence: TGTGCCAGTAGTGAGGGGGGCAGGACGAGTGAGCAGTTCTTC. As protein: CASSEGGRTSEQFF.

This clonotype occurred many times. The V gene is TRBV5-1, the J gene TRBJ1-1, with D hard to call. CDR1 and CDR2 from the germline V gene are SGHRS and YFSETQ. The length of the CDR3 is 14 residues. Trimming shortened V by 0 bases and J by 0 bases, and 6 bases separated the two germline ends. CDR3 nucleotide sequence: TGCGCCAGCAGCTTGGGCCCGGTGAACACTGAAGCTTTCTTT. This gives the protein CASSLGPVNTEAFF.

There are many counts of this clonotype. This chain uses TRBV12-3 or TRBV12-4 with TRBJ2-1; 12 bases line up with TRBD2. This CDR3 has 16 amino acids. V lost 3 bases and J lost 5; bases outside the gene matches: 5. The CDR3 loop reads CASSFRTSGRHNEQFF. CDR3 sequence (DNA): TGTGCCAGCAGTTTCCGTACTAGCGGGAGGCACAATGAGCAGTTCTTC.

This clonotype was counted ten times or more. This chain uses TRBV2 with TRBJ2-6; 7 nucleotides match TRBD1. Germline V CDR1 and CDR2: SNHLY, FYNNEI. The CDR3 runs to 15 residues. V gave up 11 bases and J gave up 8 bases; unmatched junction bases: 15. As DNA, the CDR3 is TGTGCCCGCCACGGGTCAGGGGGTGAAACCAACGTCCTGACTTTC. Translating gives CARHGSGGETNVLTF. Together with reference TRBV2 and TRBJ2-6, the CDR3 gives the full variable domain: EPEVTQTPSHQVTQMGQEVILRCVPISNHLYFYWYRQILGQKVEFLVSFYNNEISEKSEIFDDQFSVERPDGSNFTLKIRSTKLEDSAMYFCARHGSGGETNVLTFGAGSRLTVL.